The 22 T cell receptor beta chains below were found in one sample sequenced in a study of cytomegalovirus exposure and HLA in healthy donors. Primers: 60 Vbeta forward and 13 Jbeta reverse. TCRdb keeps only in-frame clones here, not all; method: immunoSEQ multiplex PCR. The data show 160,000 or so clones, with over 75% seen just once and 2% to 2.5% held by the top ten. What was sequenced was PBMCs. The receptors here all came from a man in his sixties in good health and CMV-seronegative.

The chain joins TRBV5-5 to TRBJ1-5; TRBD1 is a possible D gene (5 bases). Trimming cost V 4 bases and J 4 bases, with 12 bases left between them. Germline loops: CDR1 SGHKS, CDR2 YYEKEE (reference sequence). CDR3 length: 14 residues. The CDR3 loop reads CASSPPGGNQPQHF. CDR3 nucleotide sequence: TGTGCCAGCAGCCCCCCGGGGGGGAATCAGCCCCAGCATTTT.

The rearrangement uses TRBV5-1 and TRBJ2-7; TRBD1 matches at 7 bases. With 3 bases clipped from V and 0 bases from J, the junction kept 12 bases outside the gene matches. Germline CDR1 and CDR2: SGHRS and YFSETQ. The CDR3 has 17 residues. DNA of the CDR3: TGCGCCAGCAGCTCGGGACAGCCCGGCCGACCCTCCTACGAGCAGTACTTC. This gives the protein CASSSGQPGRPSYEQYF.

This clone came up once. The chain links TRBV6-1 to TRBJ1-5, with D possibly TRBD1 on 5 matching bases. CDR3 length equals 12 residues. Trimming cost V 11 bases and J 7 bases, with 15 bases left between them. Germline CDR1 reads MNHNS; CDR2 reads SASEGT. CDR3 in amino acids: CALSTWGQPQHF. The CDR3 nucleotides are TGTGCCCTCAGCACGTGGGGCCAGCCCCAGCATTTT.

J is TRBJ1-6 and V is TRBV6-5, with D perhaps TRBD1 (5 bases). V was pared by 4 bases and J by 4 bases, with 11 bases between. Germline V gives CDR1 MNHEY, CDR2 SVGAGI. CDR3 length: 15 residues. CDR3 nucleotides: TGTGCCAGCAGTTCGACAGCTGATTATAATTCACCCCTCCACTTT. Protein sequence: CASSSTADYNSPLHF.

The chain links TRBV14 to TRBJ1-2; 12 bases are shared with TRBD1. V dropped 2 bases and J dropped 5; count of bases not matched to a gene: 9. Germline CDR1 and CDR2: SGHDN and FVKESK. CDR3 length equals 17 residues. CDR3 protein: CASSQWDRGRMGYGYTF. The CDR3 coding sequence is TGTGCCAGCAGCCAATGGGACAGGGGGCGCATGGGATATGGCTACACCTTC.

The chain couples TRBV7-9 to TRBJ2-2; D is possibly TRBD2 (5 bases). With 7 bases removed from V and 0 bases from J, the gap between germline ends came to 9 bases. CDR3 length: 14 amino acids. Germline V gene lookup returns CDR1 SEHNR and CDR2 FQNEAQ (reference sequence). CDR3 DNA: TGTGCCAGCAAAAGCGGCTCGAACACCGGGGAGCTGTTTTTT. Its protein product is CASKSGSNTGELFF.

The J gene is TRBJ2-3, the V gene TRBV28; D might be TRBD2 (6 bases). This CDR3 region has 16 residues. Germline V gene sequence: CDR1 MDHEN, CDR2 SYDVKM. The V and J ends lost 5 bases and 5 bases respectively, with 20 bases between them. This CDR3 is CASSPIRASEQDTQYF. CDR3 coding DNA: TGTGCCAGCAGTCCCATTAGGGCTAGCGAACAAGATACGCAGTATTTT.

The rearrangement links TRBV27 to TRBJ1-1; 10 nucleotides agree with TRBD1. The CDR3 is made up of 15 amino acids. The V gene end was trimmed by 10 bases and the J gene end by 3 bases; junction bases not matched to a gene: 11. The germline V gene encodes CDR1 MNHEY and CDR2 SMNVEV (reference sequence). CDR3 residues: CATADRGTRDTEAFF. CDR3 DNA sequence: TGTGCCACCGCGGACAGGGGGACCCGGGACACTGAAGCTTTCTTT.

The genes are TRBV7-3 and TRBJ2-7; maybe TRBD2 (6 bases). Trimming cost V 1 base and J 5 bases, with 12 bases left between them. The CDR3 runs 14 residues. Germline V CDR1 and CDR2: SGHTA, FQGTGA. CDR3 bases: TGTGCCAGCAGCTTAAACCCGGGAGATAACGAGCAGTACTTC. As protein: CASSLNPGDNEQYF.

The CDR3 is CASSLRVGNTGELFF. The CDR3 DNA reads as TGTGCCAGTAGCCTCCGGGTCGGGAACACCGGGGAGCTGTTTTTT. The chain is built from TRBV19 and TRBJ2-2, with no clear D. The germline V gene encodes CDR1 LNHDA and CDR2 SQIVND (reference sequence). V was pared by 6 bases and J by 1 base, with 12 bases between. The CDR3 sequence is 15 residues long.

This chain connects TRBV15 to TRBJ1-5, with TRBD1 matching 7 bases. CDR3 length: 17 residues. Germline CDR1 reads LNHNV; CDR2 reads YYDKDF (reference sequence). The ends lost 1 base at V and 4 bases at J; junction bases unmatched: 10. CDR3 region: CATSRGSTGVGNQPQHF. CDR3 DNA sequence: TGTGCCACCAGCAGAGGATCAACAGGGGTTGGGAATCAGCCCCAGCATTTT.

The CDR3 DNA sequence: TGTGCCAGCAGTTTAGGGCAGGTGACCTACGAGCAGTACTTC. Translating gives CASSLGQVTYEQYF. The gene calls are TRBV27 and TRBJ2-7; D ambiguous. V lost 2 bases and J lost 2, with 10 bases in between. This CDR3 is built from 14 residues. The V gene's germline CDR1 is MNHEY and CDR2 SMNVEV (reference sequence).

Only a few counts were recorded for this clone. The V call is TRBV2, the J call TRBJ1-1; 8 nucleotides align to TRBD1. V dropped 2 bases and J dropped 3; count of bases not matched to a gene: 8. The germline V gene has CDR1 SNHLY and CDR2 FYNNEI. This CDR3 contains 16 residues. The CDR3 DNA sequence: TGTGCCAGCAGTGAAAGATTAACAGGGGGGCACACTGAAGCTTTCTTT. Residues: CASSERLTGGHTEAFF. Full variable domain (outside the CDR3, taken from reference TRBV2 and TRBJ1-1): EPEVTQTPSHQVTQMGQEVILRCVPISNHLYFYWYRQILGQKVEFLVSFYNNEISEKSEIFDDQFSVERPDGSNFTLKIRSTKLEDSAMYFCASSERLTGGHTEAFFGQGTRLTVV.

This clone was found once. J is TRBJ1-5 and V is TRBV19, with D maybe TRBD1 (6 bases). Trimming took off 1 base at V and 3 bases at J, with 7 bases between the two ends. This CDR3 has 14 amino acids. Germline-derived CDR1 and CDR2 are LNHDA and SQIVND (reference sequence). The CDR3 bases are TGTGCCAGTAGTATAGGGACAGACAATCAGCCCCAGCATTTT. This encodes CASSIGTDNQPQHF.

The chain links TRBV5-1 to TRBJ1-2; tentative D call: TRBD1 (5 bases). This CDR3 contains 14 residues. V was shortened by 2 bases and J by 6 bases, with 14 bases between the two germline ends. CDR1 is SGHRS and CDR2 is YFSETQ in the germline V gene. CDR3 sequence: CASSFLDIQDGYTF. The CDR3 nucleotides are TGCGCCAGCAGCTTCCTGGACATTCAGGATGGCTACACCTTC.

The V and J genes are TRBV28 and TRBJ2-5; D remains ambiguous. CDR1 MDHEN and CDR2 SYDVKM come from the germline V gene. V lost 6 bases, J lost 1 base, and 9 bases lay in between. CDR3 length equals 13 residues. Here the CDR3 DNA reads TGTGCCAGCAGGGTCAGGCTCCAAGAGACCCAGTACTTC. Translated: CASRVRLQETQYF. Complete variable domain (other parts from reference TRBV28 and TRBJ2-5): DVKVTQSSRYLVKRTGEKVFLECVQDMDHENMFWYRQDPGLGLRLIYFSYDVKMKEKGDIPEGYSVSREKKERFSLILESASTNQTSMYLCASRVRLQETQYFGPGTRLLVL.

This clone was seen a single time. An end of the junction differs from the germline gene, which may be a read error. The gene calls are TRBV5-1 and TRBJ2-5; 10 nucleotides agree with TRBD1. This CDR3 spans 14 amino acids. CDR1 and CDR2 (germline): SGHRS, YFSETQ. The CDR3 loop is CASNLTGGGETQYF. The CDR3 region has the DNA TGCGCCAGCAACTTGACAGGGGGCGGGGAGACCCAGTACTTC.

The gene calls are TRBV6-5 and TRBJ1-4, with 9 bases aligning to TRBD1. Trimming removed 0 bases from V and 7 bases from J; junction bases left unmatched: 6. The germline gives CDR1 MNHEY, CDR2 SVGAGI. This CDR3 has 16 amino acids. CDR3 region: CASSYSLGTGSEKLFF. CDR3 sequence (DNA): TGTGCCAGCAGTTACTCGCTTGGGACAGGGAGTGAAAAACTGTTTTTT.

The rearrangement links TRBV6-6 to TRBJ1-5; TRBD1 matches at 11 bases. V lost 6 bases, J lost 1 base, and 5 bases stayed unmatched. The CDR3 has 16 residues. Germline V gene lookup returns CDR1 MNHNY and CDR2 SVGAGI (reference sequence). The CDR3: CASRSGQGASNQPQHF. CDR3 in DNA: TGTGCCAGCAGATCTGGACAGGGGGCAAGCAATCAGCCCCAGCATTTT.

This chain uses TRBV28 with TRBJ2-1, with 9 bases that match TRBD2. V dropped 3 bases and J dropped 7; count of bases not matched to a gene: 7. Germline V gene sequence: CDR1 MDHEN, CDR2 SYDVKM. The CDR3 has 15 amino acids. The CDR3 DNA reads TGTGCCAGCAGTTTGGGGACTAGCTTTCGGAATGAGCAGTTCTTC. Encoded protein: CASSLGTSFRNEQFF.

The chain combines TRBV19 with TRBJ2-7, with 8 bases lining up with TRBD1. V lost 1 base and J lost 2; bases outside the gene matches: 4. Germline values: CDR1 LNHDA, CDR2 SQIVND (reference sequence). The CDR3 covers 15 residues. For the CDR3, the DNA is TGTGCCAGTAGTATAGCGGCAGGGGGCCCCTACGAGCAGTACTTC. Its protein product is CASSIAAGGPYEQYF.

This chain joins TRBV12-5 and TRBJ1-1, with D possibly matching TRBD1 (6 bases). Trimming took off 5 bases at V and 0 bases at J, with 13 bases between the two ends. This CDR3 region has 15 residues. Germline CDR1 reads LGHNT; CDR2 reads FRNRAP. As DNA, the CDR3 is TGTGCTAGTGGTGGTCGTGAGGGGGTGAACACTGAAGCTTTCTTT. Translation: CASGGREGVNTEAFF.